This entry lists 14 T cell receptor beta chains sequenced from one sample in a study of blood T cells in healthy people across ages. Then a second PCR, running roughly 7 to 11 cycles, was carried out with a sample-barcoded 5' primer and a J-beta primer mix. TCRdb reprocessed the 5' RACE reads via MiXCR and lists one record per CDR3 protein. Among around 1,900,000 distinct CDR3 sequences listed, 30% to 40% were seen once. The sequenced sample consisted of blood. These receptors were obtained from a human donor in good health.

Only a few counts were recorded for this clonotype. V usage is TRBV6-5 and J usage is TRBJ2-1; TRBD2 might be the D (5 bases). The CDR3 is made up of 15 amino acids. The germline V gene encodes CDR1 MNHEY and CDR2 SVGAGI. Between the trimmed V and J ends, which lost 7 bases and 0 bases, there was a span of 13 bases. The CDR3 protein is CASNEGGLSYNEQFF. Written as DNA, the CDR3 is TGTGCCAGCAACGAGGGTGGGCTCTCCTACAATGAGCAGTTCTTC.

In this sample, this clonotype turned up once. The rearrangement links TRBV11-3 to TRBJ2-3; 7 positions match TRBD2. The CDR3 runs to 14 residues. V lost 6 bases, J lost 4 bases, and 7 bases stayed unmatched. Looked up from germline, CDR1 is SGHNT and CDR2 is YENEEA. This CDR3 is CASSFDAGADTQYF. The CDR3 region has the DNA TGTGCCAGCAGTTTCGATGCGGGGGCAGATACGCAGTATTTT.

In regard to this clonotype: Germline is not matched at one junction end, which may reflect a read error. The genes are TRBV12-3 or TRBV12-4 and TRBJ2-7; either TRBD1 or TRBD2 may supply D (7 bases each). This CDR3 is 15 amino acids long. The CDR3 is CVSRPGGAVSYEQYF. For the CDR3, the DNA is TGTGTCAGCAGGCCAGGGGGGGCCGTCTCCTACGAGCAGTACTTC.

V and J are TRBV9 and TRBJ2-1, with D unresolved. The germline CDR1 and CDR2 sequences are SGDLS and YYNGEE. This CDR3 comprises 12 residues. V gave up 5 bases and J gave up 8 bases, with 11 bases separating them. CDR3 in amino acids: CASSFTIHEQFF. The CDR3 nucleotides read TGTGCCAGCAGTTTCACGATCCATGAGCAGTTCTTC.

This clonotype was detected only a few times. This sequence joins TRBV29-1 and TRBJ2-7; TRBD1 matches at 10 bases. Germline loops: CDR1 SQVTM, CDR2 ANQGSEA. The CDR3 spans 14 residues. V lost 6 bases to trimming and J lost 5 bases; unmatched junction nucleotides: 10. CDR3 sequence (DNA): TGCAGCGTAATCCTTGGACAGGGGGATGACGAGCAGTACTTC. Amino acid sequence: CSVILGQGDDEQYF.

This rearrangement joins TRBV29-1 to TRBJ2-1; tentatively, D is TRBD1 or TRBD2 (6 bases each). The CDR3 runs 11 residues. V was cut by 7 bases and J by 7 bases, with 11 bases left in between. Germline V CDR1 and CDR2: SQVTM, ANQGSEA. In DNA, the CDR3 is TGCAGCGGGGAAGGGGGGAATGAGCAGTTCTTC. Protein product: CSGEGGNEQFF.

V and J are TRBV24-1 and TRBJ2-5; possible D gene TRBD2, 5 bases. The CDR3 runs to 14 residues. Deletions cut 2 bases from V and 3 bases from J, with 9 bases between. Germline V gene sequence: CDR1 KGHDR, CDR2 SFDVKD. The CDR3 nucleotides are TGTGCCACCAGTGATTCCGGGAACAAAGAGACCCAGTACTTC. Protein sequence: CATSDSGNKETQYF.

About this clonotype: Sequence at one end of the junction differs from germline and may be a read error. V usage is TRBV27 and J usage is TRBJ1-2; weak D call: TRBD1 (5 bases). The CDR3 runs 20 residues. CDR1 MNHEY and CDR2 SMNVEV come from the germline V gene (reference sequence). The DNA of the CDR3 is TGTGCCAGCGGTTTATCCCAGCCCCTGACACGCTTGGGGCCTAACTATGGCTACACCTTC. It codes for CASGLSQPLTRLGPNYGYTF.

The rearrangement links TRBV3-1 to TRBJ2-1, with 7 bases that match TRBD2. The CDR3 sequence is 14 residues long. The germline gives CDR1 LGHDT, CDR2 YNNKEL (reference sequence). J gave up 2 bases and V 4 bases, and 2 bases lay outside the gene matches. The DNA of the CDR3 is TGTGCCAGCAGCCGGAGCGGGGCCTACAATGAGCAGTTCTTC. Residues: CASSRSGAYNEQFF.

A note on this clonotype: One junction end does not reproduce the germline sequence, and a read error may be involved. The chain employs TRBV5-1 and TRBJ2-7; 8 bases agree with TRBD1. Germline assignment: CDR1 SGHRS and CDR2 YFSETQ. There are 15 residues in the CDR3. CDR3 DNA: TGCGTCAGCAGCCCTTCGGGACAGGTCCTCTACGAGCAGTACTTC. It codes for CVSSPSGQVLYEQYF.

The V and J genes are TRBV6-2 or TRBV6-3 and TRBJ2-7, with TRBD2 as a possible D gene (5 bases). This CDR3 is 16 amino acids long. Trimming left V 5 bases short and J 3 bases short, with 20 bases between. Germline V gene data show CDR1 as MNHEY and CDR2 as SVGEGT. The CDR3 bases are TGTGCCAGCAGTCGTACCCTGAGCGGCTCCCACTACGAGCAGTACTTC. This sequence encodes CASSRTLSGSHYEQYF.

The rearrangement joins TRBV15 to TRBJ1-5; D may be TRBD1 (5 bases). The CDR3 runs to 13 residues. In germline, CDR1 is LNHNV, CDR2 YYDKDF (reference sequence). V lost 5 bases and J 4 bases, leaving 9 bases between the germline ends. CDR3 residues: CATSPHRNQPQHF. The CDR3 DNA sequence: TGTGCCACCAGCCCCCACAGGAATCAGCCCCAGCATTTT.

This clonotype was counted between two and nine times. One end of the junction varies from germline; a read error may be responsible. The chain recombines TRBV12-3 or TRBV12-4 with TRBJ1-5; D may be TRBD1 (6 bases). The CDR3 is 16 residues long. The DNA of the CDR3 is TGTGCCGGCAGTTTTTCATGGGGGGCCCCTAATCAGCCCCAGCATTTT. Amino acid sequence: CAGSFSWGAPNQPQHF.

The sample holds a few counts of this clonotype. J is TRBJ2-5 and V is TRBV7-6; D unresolved. Germline CDR1 reads SGHVS; CDR2 reads FNYEAQ. V dropped 0 bases and J dropped 0 bases, with 17 bases sitting between them. The CDR3 length is 18 residues. In DNA, the CDR3 is TGTGCCAGCAGCTTAGCAGCCCTTGGGCCCTTTTACCAAGAGACCCAGTACTTC. This gives the protein CASSLAALGPFYQETQYF.